The T cell receptor (beta chain) under discussion was sequenced for a study of identical twins listed by TCRdb under 2016. Background on the whole study: To test whether fetal clonotypes persist, the study used deep sequencing on TCR alpha and beta repertoires from monozygotic twins, unrelated adults of various ages, and cord blood. To rule out contamination, the twin experiments were replicated at different times with different library preparation protocols.

Reading from cysteine to phenylalanine, the CDR3 counts 13 amino acids. Of all the DNA, just the CDR3 is kept, 39 bases in frame from base 1. V was cut back by 1 base and J by 4 bases, leaving a gap of 6 bases between them. Reading the germline V gene gives CDR1 SGHAT and CDR2 FQNNGV. Receptor amplification or capture employed 5' RACE. Sequenced using an Illumina HiSeq 2000. Template switching added a universal primer binding site, and the final cDNA carried a unique molecular identifier that allowed TCR cDNA molecules to be counted accurately. Specific primers in the conserved constant-segment region were used to synthesize first-strand cDNA for the TCR alpha and beta chains. To control for contamination, each cDNA library was double barcoded with a SMART-Mk sample barcode plus Illumina barcodes. TruSeq adapter sequences, together with Illumina sample barcodes, were added in two successive PCR steps. TCR alpha and beta cDNA libraries were sequenced on the Illumina HiSeq platform with custom primers. The authors processed their data as follows. Unique molecular identifiers were extracted from raw reads with MiGEC, and CDR3 positions were determined with MiXCR. For each individual, recombination models were inferred using an EM algorithm with the repgenHMM and IGoR tools. The tcR package in R was used for shared clonotype analysis, with sharing normalized by the product of cloneset sizes. To study raw recombination free of thymic and clonal selection effects, out-of-frame nonproductive sequences were analyzed. TCRdb redid the processing of the public reads, applying fastp at Q25 and MiXCR, and retained in-frame beta chains. Entries that share a CDR3 protein sequence are merged under the most common genes and DNA. The V and J calls shown here were made by TCRdb, not taken from the authors' results. In this sample the table shows a few hundred thousand distinct CDR3 sequences, roughly 8.6% of which occur a single time. Clones ranked in the top ten supply approximately 6.6% of the sample.

Findings and caveats that apply to the study as a whole: Out-of-frame TCR alpha sharing in monozygotic twins was systematically underestimated by recombination models, whereas sharing between unrelated individuals was in agreement with the recombination models. Because the same donors could not be followed over many years, the conclusions relied on cross-sectional statistical analysis. Out-of-frame TCR alpha sequences shared between twins showed an excess of low generation-probability sequences compared with coincidental sharing between unrelated individuals. Fewer insertions were carried by abundant cord blood beta clonotypes; a weaker similar trend was observed in young adult naive repertoires, while no such trend was observed in memory repertoires. A weaker excess of twin sharing was found in beta out-of-frame sequences because the signal-to-noise ratio was lowered by fewer shared sequences. Invariant T cells such as MAIT and iNKT could partly confound zero-insertion analyses, though diverse VJ usage argued against this for most clonotypes.

Turning to this clonotype: It has no known antigen specificity. No much larger clone exists at a distance of one base, and base qualities are not known.

Only healthy Caucasian donors were included. Three pairs of female monozygotic twins, all aged about 18 to 30 years, made up the twin cohort. CD4+ and CD8+ T cell populations were isolated with positive isolation kits from Invitrogen. This sample also belongs to another study, concerning yellow fever vaccine responses in identical twins. According to the second study: The T cell response to vaccination in identical twins was reported by the authors to appear partly convergent and partly personalized. In identical twins, the study followed T cell clones that responded to the vaccine with precision.

Recombination joined TRBV11-2 with TRBJ2-3, with no confident D gene call. This receptor was obtained from a woman between 18 and 29 years old in good health. Sequencing was done on a sample of CD8+ T cells sorted from blood. CDR3 region: CASSLGWPDTQYF. DNA sequence: TGTGCCAGCAGCTTAGGTTGGCCAGATACGCAGTATTTT. The CDR3 plus the reference TRBV11-2 and TRBJ2-3 genes for the other parts give the full variable domain: EAGVAQSPRYKIIEKRQSVAFWCNPISGHATLYWYQQILGQGPKLLIQFQNNGVVDDSQLPKDRFSAERLKGVDSTLKIQPAKLEDSAVYLCASSLGWPDTQYFGPGTRLTVL.